This TCR beta chain comes out of a study of type 1 regulatory T cells. Study context: T-allo10 is an in vitro-generated, Tr1-enriched CD4 T cell product specific for alloantigen. Findings and limits, study-wide: Compared with non-Tr1 cells, Tr1 cells showed a narrower TCR repertoire.

In TCRdb, the reads were re-called with MiXCR into one record per CDR3 protein. This table has approximately 77,000 distinct CDR3 sequences, 20% appearing once. The germline V gene encodes CDR1 MNHNY and CDR2 SVGAGI (reference sequence). Trimming removed 6 bases at V and 4 bases at J, with 12 bases between. This CDR3 has 13 amino acids. About this clonotype itself: The antigen is not known.

The receptor was derived from a human donor in good health. The V call is TRBV6-6, the J call TRBJ1-1; D is undetermined. The sequenced sample was cultured type 1 regulatory T (Tr1) cells, either the whole culture or a sorted fraction (not recorded which). The CDR3 is CASSLGSSTEAFF. The CDR3 region has the DNA TGTGCCAGCAGCTTAGGGTCCTCCACTGAAGCTTTCTTT.